The next 15 T cell receptor beta chains were all read from a single sample in a study of CD8 T cells in ankylosing spondylitis. MiXCR, run by TCRdb on the 5' RACE reads, gives a single entry per CDR3 protein. The table lists about 35,000 distinct CDR3 sequences, approximately 10% of them singletons. Sequenced sample: blood, either unsorted or a sorted T cell fraction (not recorded which). These receptors were obtained from a male donor with ankylosing spondylitis or in good health (not recorded which).

This clonotype appeared many times. This chain joins TRBV9 and TRBJ2-1; TRBD2 is a possible D gene (6 bases). The germline gives CDR1 SGDLS, CDR2 YYNGEE. The CDR3 runs 15 residues. V dropped 0 bases and J dropped 4 bases, with 11 bases sitting between them. CDR3 in DNA: TGTGCCAGCAGCGTAGGGGTTAGCGGTTACAATGAGCAGTTCTTC. Protein: CASSVGVSGYNEQFF.

This clonotype was observed at least ten times. This chain joins TRBV7-2 and TRBJ1-4, with TRBD1 matching over 8 bases. The trim removed 5 bases at V and 6 bases at J, leaving 8 bases unmatched. Germline-derived CDR1 and CDR2 are SGHTA and FQGNSA. This CDR3 spans 15 amino acids. This CDR3 reads CASSLRGRLDEKLFF. In nucleotides, the CDR3 is TGTGCCAGCAGCCTCAGGGGGCGCTTGGATGAAAAACTGTTTTTT.

For this clonotype: This may arise from a read error, as a much more abundant clone is one base away. The chain is built from TRBV5-1 and TRBJ2-7; D gene ambiguous. The V end lost 3 bases, the J end lost 6 bases, and 16 bases lay between the germline ends. CDR1 and CDR2 from the germline V gene are SGHRS and YFSETQ. This CDR3 has 14 residues. The CDR3 region has the DNA TGCGCCAGCAGCTCTACGACATTTCCCTGCGAGCAGTACTTC. Translation gives CASSSTTFPCEQYF.

The chain links TRBV7-2 to TRBJ1-3, with 8 bases aligning to TRBD1. In germline, CDR1 is SGHTA, CDR2 FQGNSA. After removal of 3 bases from V and 0 bases from J, the junction contained 1 base not matched to a gene. This CDR3 region has 15 residues. The CDR3 bases are TGTGCCAGCAGCTTCGACAGGGGCTCTGGAAACACCATATATTTT. Its protein is CASSFDRGSGNTIYF.

This clonotype occurred a few times. V usage is TRBV6-1 and J usage is TRBJ1-5, with a weak D call TRBD1 (6 bases). The CDR3 covers 15 residues. Per germline, CDR1 MNHNS and CDR2 SASEGT. Trimming cost V 5 bases and J 7 bases, with 18 bases left between them. CDR3 loop: CASSTLQGREQPQHF. The CDR3 DNA sequence: TGTGCCAGCAGTACCCTCCAGGGGCGGGAGCAGCCCCAGCATTTT.

In its sample, this clonotype was seen many times. CDR3: CASSHRQSGNTEAFF. As DNA, the CDR3 is TGTGCCAGCAGCCACCGACAGTCAGGAAACACTGAAGCTTTCTTT. The chain couples TRBV3-1 to TRBJ1-1, with D possibly TRBD1 on 5 matching bases. Trimming stripped 3 bases from V and 2 bases from J, with 13 bases between. This CDR3 contains 15 residues. Germline V gene sequence: CDR1 LGHDT, CDR2 YNNKEL (reference sequence).

In its sample, this clonotype was seen many times. The chain uses TRBV3-1 and TRBJ2-1; D is ambiguous. This CDR3 is 16 amino acids long. V was shortened by 1 base and J by 6 bases, with 16 bases between the two germline ends. CDR1 LGHDT and CDR2 YNNKEL come from the germline V gene (reference sequence). CDR3 sequence (DNA): TGTGCCAGCAGCCAAGGCTCCCAGGCTCAGGCCAATGAGCAGTTCTTC. This gives the protein CASSQGSQAQANEQFF.

The chain is built from TRBV5-1 and TRBJ2-7; 7 positions agree with TRBD1. CDR1 is SGHRS and CDR2 is YFSETQ in the germline V gene. The CDR3 covers 14 residues. The V gene end was trimmed by 2 bases and the J gene end by 0 bases; junction bases not matched to a gene: 2. CDR3 sequence: CASSLGTASYEQYF. CDR3 nucleotides: TGCGCCAGCAGCTTAGGGACAGCCTCCTACGAGCAGTACTTC.

This clonotype was seen at least ten times. The chain couples TRBV7-3 to TRBJ1-1; 8 bases map to TRBD1. The length of the CDR3 is 14 residues. Trimming removed 5 bases from V and 5 bases from J; junction bases left unmatched: 7. Germline-derived CDR1 and CDR2 are SGHTA and FQGTGA. The CDR3 DNA reads as TGTGCCAGCAGCCCGACAGGGGAAGATACTGAAGCTTTCTTT. It yields the protein CASSPTGEDTEAFF.

Ten or more counts support this clonotype. This chain joins TRBV4-2 and TRBJ1-1; D is perhaps TRBD1 (5 bases). The CDR3 has 15 amino acids. V gave up 4 bases and J gave up 4 bases, with 16 bases separating them. CDR1 LGHNA and CDR2 YNFKEQ come from the germline V gene. In DNA form, the CDR3 reads TGTGCCAGCAGCCGCATTCGGGGCGGAGGCACTGAAGCTTTCTTT. Translating gives CASSRIRGGGTEAFF.

At least ten counts were recorded for this clonotype. The chain couples TRBV6-1 to TRBJ1-4, with D possibly TRBD1 on 5 matching bases. The CDR3 sequence is 14 residues long. V shed 6 bases and J shed 7 bases, with 15 bases lying between them. The germline CDR1 and CDR2 sequences are MNHNS and SASEGT. CDR3 nucleotides: TGTGCCAGCAGCCGGGGACTCACCAGTGAAAAACTGTTTTTT. Its translation is CASSRGLTSEKLFF.

In this sample, this clonotype turned up many times. This chain links TRBV4-1 with TRBJ2-1; D remains unclear. Germline CDR1 and CDR2: MGHRA and YSYEKL. V lost 3 bases and J lost 4, with 7 bases in between. The CDR3 covers 13 residues. CDR3 DNA: TGCGCCAGCAGCCATGGACCGTACAATGAGCAGTTCTTC. It encodes CASSHGPYNEQFF.

This clonotype was seen ten or more times. The genes are TRBV10-3 and TRBJ2-6; 11 nucleotides match TRBD1. Germline CDR1 is ENHRY and CDR2 is SYGVKD. This CDR3 contains 18 residues. Losses at the gene ends were 0 bases for V and 2 bases for J; bases not matched to a gene: 3. For the CDR3, the DNA is TGTGCCATCAGTGAGTCGAGGACAGGGGGCGCTGGGGCCAACGTCCTGACTTTC. This sequence encodes CAISESRTGGAGANVLTF.

The sample holds many counts of this clonotype. The chain uses TRBV12-5 and TRBJ2-1; D not resolved. V lost 7 bases and J lost 5, with 9 bases in between. Germline assignment: CDR1 LGHNT and CDR2 FRNRAP. This CDR3 spans 12 amino acids. Here the CDR3 DNA reads TGTGCTAGTGATAGTCAAAACAATGAGCAGTTCTTC. Its translation is CASDSQNNEQFF.

This clonotype showed up just a few times. This chain uses TRBV19 with TRBJ2-1, with 8 bases aligning to TRBD1. Germline V gene data show CDR1 as LNHDA and CDR2 as SQIVND (reference sequence). Unmatched junction bases numbered 3, after V lost 5 bases and J lost 6 bases. The CDR3 length is 13 residues. Here the CDR3 DNA reads TGTGCCAGTAGTTTGGACAGGGTCAATGAGCAGTTCTTC. Its translation: CASSLDRVNEQFF.